This entry lists 19 T cell receptor beta chains sequenced from one sample in a study of T cells in Graves' hyperthyroidism and ophthalmopathy. The CDR3 regions of TCR beta were amplified from RNA transcripts. Primed by the HTBI set, a first-round RT-PCR was run on the TCR CDR3. TCRdb called the multiplex PCR reads again in MiXCR, with one record for every CDR3 protein. The profile shows hundreds of thousands of distinct CDR3 sequences, nearly 20% of them singletons. Sequencing was done on a sample of blood. The receptors stem from a man in his forties with Graves' ophthalmopathy.

The V call is TRBV4-1, the J call TRBJ2-3, with D uncertain. V lost 4 bases and J 1 base, leaving 18 bases between the germline ends. This CDR3 has 17 amino acids. In germline, CDR1 is MGHRA, CDR2 YSYEKL. This CDR3 is CASSPRSSPPGTDTQYF. Here the CDR3 DNA reads TGCGCCAGCAGCCCCCGTAGTTCCCCTCCGGGCACAGATACGCAGTATTTT.

This clonotype was observed a few times. The V and J genes are TRBV4-3 and TRBJ1-1; TRBD1 matches at 8 bases. J was trimmed by 11 bases and V by 0 bases; bases with no gene match: 8. This CDR3 spans 14 amino acids. Looked up from germline, CDR1 is LGHNA and CDR2 is YSLEER. CDR3 nucleotides: TGCGCCAGCAGCCAAGATAGACAGGGGAGGGTGGCTTTCTTT. It encodes CASSQDRQGRVAFF.

This clonotype was counted ten times or more. The gene calls are TRBV5-1 and TRBJ2-3; D unresolved. Per germline, CDR1 SGHRS and CDR2 YFSETQ. The CDR3 loop spans 13 amino acids. Trimming stripped 4 bases from V and 4 bases from J, with 10 bases between. CDR3 protein: CASSIPNADTQYF. CDR3 nucleotide sequence: TGCGCCAGCAGCATACCCAACGCAGATACGCAGTATTTT. The full variable domain, completed using reference TRBV5-1 and TRBJ2-3, is KAGVTQTPRYLIKTRGQQVTLSCSPISGHRSVSWYQQTPGQGLQFLFEYFSETQRNKGNFPGRFSGRQFSNSRSEMNVSTLELGDSALYLCASSIPNADTQYFGPGTRLTVL.

This clonotype was found a few times. The J gene is TRBJ2-7, the V gene TRBV20-1; tentatively, D is TRBD1 or TRBD2 (5 bases each). The V and J ends lost 5 bases and 7 bases respectively, with 21 bases between them. The germline V gene encodes CDR1 DFQATT and CDR2 SNEGSKA (reference sequence). This CDR3 has 14 residues. The CDR3 DNA reads TGCAGTGCTCCGCCCCGGAGCCAGGGAGAGGAGCAGTACTTC. It yields the protein CSAPPRSQGEEQYF.

The sample holds a few counts of this clonotype. The V call is TRBV20-1, the J call TRBJ1-2, with 7 bases that match TRBD1. CDR1 is DFQATT, CDR2 SNEGSKA, per germline (reference sequence). V was clipped by 1 base and J by 4 bases; unmatched bases: 9. This CDR3 is 15 amino acids long. CDR3 sequence (DNA): TGCAGTGCTAGAGGGGAACAGGGGAGGATCTATGGCTACACCTTC. The encoded protein is CSARGEQGRIYGYTF.

This clonotype was counted only a few times. This chain links TRBV6-1 with TRBJ1-5; no clear D. In germline, CDR1 is MNHNS, CDR2 SASEGT. Trimming pared 0 bases from V and 5 bases from J, leaving 8 bases between. CDR3 length: 14 residues. CDR3 in amino acids: CASSEAAGYQPQHF. Written as DNA, the CDR3 is TGTGCCAGCAGTGAAGCGGCAGGCTATCAGCCCCAGCATTTT.

This clonotype turned up a few times. This chain connects TRBV7-9 to TRBJ1-5; TRBD1 aligns across 7 bases. The CDR3 spans 14 residues. V shed 4 bases and J 8 bases; nucleotides not matched to a gene: 8. Germline V gene lookup returns CDR1 SEHNR and CDR2 FQNEAQ (reference sequence). The CDR3 here is CASSSRQGSEPQHF. DNA for the CDR3: TGTGCCAGCAGCTCTAGACAGGGTTCCGAGCCCCAGCATTTT.

This clonotype appeared many times. The chain recombines TRBV11-2 with TRBJ2-4, with D possibly being TRBD1 or TRBD2 (5 bases each). V lost 3 bases and J 9 bases, leaving 15 bases between the germline ends. The CDR3 extends over 14 amino acids. Germline values: CDR1 SGHAT, CDR2 FQNNGV. In DNA, the CDR3 is TGTGCCAGCAGCTTGTTGGCGGGTCAGGGCATTCAGTACTTC. The encoded protein is CASSLLAGQGIQYF.

This clonotype was picked up a small number of times. V and J are TRBV7-8 and TRBJ1-5; TRBD1 is a possible D gene (6 bases). Trimming removed 4 bases at V and 0 bases at J, with 10 bases between. The germline V gene has CDR1 SGHVS and CDR2 FQNEAQ. This CDR3 is built from 15 residues. The CDR3 nucleotides are TGTGCCAGCAGCTACAGGGAGGGTAGCAATCAGCCCCAGCATTTT. The encoded protein is CASSYREGSNQPQHF.

The V and J genes are TRBV20-1 and TRBJ2-5; D tentatively reads TRBD1 or TRBD2 (5 bases each). V was pared by 3 bases and J by 5 bases, with 16 bases between. The CDR3 length is 14 residues. Germline V gene data show CDR1 as DFQATT and CDR2 as SNEGSKA (reference sequence). This chain's CDR3 is CSASGTGPRETQYF. CDR3 nucleotide sequence: TGCAGTGCTAGTGGGACCGGGCCGAGGGAGACCCAGTACTTC.

The chain employs TRBV2 and TRBJ2-1; unclear D gene. The V end was cut by 7 bases, the J end by 2 bases, with 9 bases between. Germline V CDR1 and CDR2: SNHLY, FYNNEI. This CDR3 has 13 amino acids. The CDR3 DNA is TGTGCCAGCAATCCAGTGCCCTACAATGAGCAGTTCTTC. Residues: CASNPVPYNEQFF. Looking up the rest from reference TRBV2 and TRBJ2-1 gives the full variable domain: EPEVTQTPSHQVTQMGQEVILRCVPISNHLYFYWYRQILGQKVEFLVSFYNNEISEKSEIFDDQFSVERPDGSNFTLKIRSTKLEDSAMYFCASNPVPYNEQFFGPGTRLTVL.

The chain links TRBV6-2 or TRBV6-3 to TRBJ2-1; a possible D gene is TRBD1 (6 bases). Trimming stripped 5 bases from V and 7 bases from J, with 24 bases between. Germline CDR1 and CDR2: MNHEY and SVGEGT. This CDR3 spans 17 amino acids. Here the CDR3 reads CASSRPLGGTGKNEQFF. In DNA, the CDR3 is TGTGCCAGCAGTCGCCCCCTTGGGGGCACGGGCAAAAATGAGCAGTTCTTC.

This clonotype was seen repeatedly, ten times or more. This chain joins TRBV2 and TRBJ2-2; no clear D. V was pared by 4 bases and J by 6 bases, with 12 bases between. The CDR3 has 14 amino acids. Per germline, CDR1 SNHLY and CDR2 FYNNEI. The DNA of the CDR3 is TGTGCCAGCAGTGGGCAAGAGATGGCCGGGGAGCTGTTTTTT. Translating gives CASSGQEMAGELFF.

This clonotype was recorded a few times. The rearrangement links TRBV12-3 or TRBV12-4 to TRBJ1-2; no clear D. The CDR3 extends over 12 amino acids. Trimming removed 0 bases from V and 7 bases from J, with 6 bases in between. In nucleotides, the CDR3 is TGTGCCAGCAGTTTAGCGCTAAGTGGCTACACCTTC. Translation: CASSLALSGYTF.

This clonotype was observed many times. This chain uses TRBV11-2 with TRBJ2-5; 10 bases agree with TRBD2. Germline V gives CDR1 SGHAT, CDR2 FQNNGV. Unmatched junction bases numbered 2, after V lost 0 bases and J lost 4 bases. The CDR3 runs 15 residues. The CDR3 DNA is TGTGCCAGCAGCTTAGAAAGACTAGCGGGAGAGACCCAGTACTTC. Encoded protein: CASSLERLAGETQYF.

This clonotype came up a few times. The V gene is TRBV7-9, the J gene TRBJ2-1; tentatively, D is TRBD2 (6 bases). This CDR3 is built from 10 residues. Trimming removed 5 bases from V and 14 bases from J, with 10 bases in between. The germline gives CDR1 SEHNR, CDR2 FQNEAQ (reference sequence). CDR3 loop: CASSGTAEFF. CDR3 coding DNA: TGTGCCAGCAGCGGGACTGCGGAGTTCTTC.

This clonotype was recorded many times. The chain couples TRBV7-2 to TRBJ2-3; TRBD2 matches 8 bases. This CDR3 is 14 amino acids long. Germline CDR1 is SGHTA and CDR2 is FQGNSA. The J segment lost 2 bases and the V segment lost 6 bases, leaving 4 bases of the junction unmatched. In DNA, the CDR3 is TGTGCCAGCAGGATAGCGGGGCCCACAGATACGCAGTATTTT. This encodes CASRIAGPTDTQYF.

The rearrangement joins TRBV5-1 to TRBJ2-3; D is undetermined. The CDR3 length is 22 residues. Germline loops: CDR1 SGHRS, CDR2 YFSETQ. Trimming shortened V by 2 bases and J by 1 base, and 32 bases separated the two germline ends. The CDR3 here is CASSFSPPAQAFHGHGTDTQYF. CDR3 nucleotides: TGCGCCAGCAGCTTCTCACCCCCTGCGCAAGCATTTCATGGCCATGGCACAGATACGCAGTATTTT.

This clonotype was counted only a few times. The rearrangement uses TRBV15 and TRBJ1-4; TRBD1 aligns across 8 bases. V lost 3 bases, J lost 8 bases, and 11 bases stayed unmatched. CDR3 length equals 16 residues. From germline, CDR1 is LNHNV and CDR2 YYDKDF (reference sequence). CDR3 nucleotide sequence: TGTGCCACCAGCAGGTCGCCCGACAGGGGTCGGGAAAAACTGTTTTTT. This encodes CATSRSPDRGREKLFF.